The T cell receptor (beta chain) described here comes from a study of blood T cell repertoires in COVID-19. Study background: Spain, Italy and the United States supplied samples that represented acute and convalescent COVID-19. The analysed material was cDNA or gDNA that came from T cells, B-cell-depleted T cells, or PBMCs.

Methods used by the authors: How many nucleated cells were present was estimated from reference gene primer amplification. Generated by immunoSEQ multiplex PCR, the TCRdb table keeps only in-frame clones and is missing some. V and J calls and clone size are given by that table; D and trimming were obtained from the DNA. The sample consists of 300,000 to 350,000 clones, over 75% of them appearing once. Those enrolled in Seattle joined during active infection and were followed longitudinally afterward. The CDR3 covers 13 residues. The V end lost 5 bases, the J end lost 6 bases, and 13 bases lay between the germline ends. The germline gives CDR1 MDHEN, CDR2 SYDVKM.

The V and J genes are TRBV28 and TRBJ1-1; D is possibly TRBD1 (6 bases). The sequence was obtained from a woman in her twenties or thirties with COVID-19, enrolled during active disease. The sample was peripheral blood. CDR3 in amino acids: CASSQSRGPEAFF. The CDR3 DNA is TGTGCCAGCAGTCAATCCAGGGGCCCTGAAGCTTTCTTT.